The rows below give T cell receptor beta chains drawn from one sample of a study of blood T cell repertoires in COVID-19. TCRdb's copy holds only in-frame clones and misses some; the assay was immunoSEQ multiplex PCR. This sample has approximately 170,000 clones, with roughly nine tenths found just once. Sequencing input: peripheral blood. Receptor source: a woman between 65 and 79 years old with acute or convalescent COVID-19. CDR3s include the opening cysteine and the closing phenylalanine or tryptophan. D genes are given only for firm matches. Expanded clones get a size class; other rows say once, few or many, or leave the size out.

abundance	d_gene	v_gene	j_gene	CDR3aa	CDR3nt
.	TRBD2	TRBV29-1	TRBJ2-1	CSVEDWGLAGLNEQFF	TGCAGCGTTGAAGATTGGGGACTAGCGGGACTCAATGAGCAGTTCTTC
.	.	TRBV24-1	TRBJ2-3	CATSVGRTSTDTQYF	TGTGCCACCAGTGTGGGCAGGACTAGCACAGATACGCAGTATTTT
.	TRBD2	TRBV6-6	TRBJ2-7	CASTITGLAGYEQYF	TGTGCCAGCACTATAACGGGACTAGCGGGGTACGAGCAGTACTTC
few	.	TRBV29-1	TRBJ1-1	CSVGNRASTEAFF	TGCAGCGTTGGTAACAGGGCGAGCACTGAAGCTTTCTTT
once	.	TRBV6-1	TRBJ1-5	CASSEVRNQPQHF	TGTGCCAGCAGTGAAGTCAGGAATCAGCCCCAGCATTTT
.	.	TRBV2	TRBJ1-5	CASSVHSSNQPQHF	TGTGCCAGCAGTGTGCACAGTTCCAATCAGCCCCAGCATTTT
.	.	TRBV5-1	TRBJ1-2	CASSQTRGAYNYGYTF	TGCGCCAGCAGCCAAACCCGGGGGGCCTATAACTATGGCTACACCTTC
.	.	TRBV4-3	TRBJ1-2	CASSSEAYGYTF	TGCGCCAGCAGCTCAGAGGCATATGGCTACACCTTC
once	.	TRBV6-1	TRBJ1-3	CASSEAWGPGNTIYF	TGTGCCAGCAGTGAAGCGTGGGGCCCTGGAAACACCATATATTTT
.	.	TRBV24-1	TRBJ2-2	CATSGGNTGELFF	TGTGCCACCAGTGGCGGGAACACCGGGGAGCTGTTTTTT
.	TRBD1	TRBV29-1	TRBJ1-2	CSVSYDRGWGYTF	TGCAGCGTTTCCTACGACAGGGGTTGGGGCTACACCTTC
.	.	TRBV10-2	TRBJ1-5	CASSESAGDSQPQHF	TGCGCCAGCAGTGAGTCGGCCGGGGATTCCCAGCCCCAGCATTTT
once	.	TRBV2	TRBJ2-7	CASSKYRASEQYF	TGTGCCAGCAGTAAATACAGGGCGTCCGAGCAGTACTTC
.	TRBD2	TRBV5-6	TRBJ2-2	CASSDGLAVDTGELFF	TGTGCCAGCAGCGACGGACTAGCGGTTGACACCGGGGAGCTGTTTTTT
.	TRBD1	TRBV24-1	TRBJ2-1	CATSDPTGSGNEQFF	TGTGCCACCAGTGACCCGACAGGGTCAGGGAATGAGCAGTTCTTC
.	TRBD1	TRBV7-2	TRBJ2-7	CASHPGQGRSYEQYF	TGTGCCAGCCACCCGGGACAGGGTCGATCCTACGAGCAGTACTTC
.	.	TRBV18	TRBJ2-7	CASSPSTGGPYEQYF	TGTGCCAGCTCACCATCGACAGGAGGTCCCTACGAGCAGTACTTC
.	TRBD2	TRBV19	TRBJ2-1	CASSIMFGLAGSDEQFF	TGTGCCAGTAGTATAATGTTTGGCCTAGCGGGAAGCGATGAGCAGTTCTTC
.	.	TRBV6-2/TRBV6-3	TRBJ1-5	CASSYPYSNQPQHF	TGTGCCAGCAGTTACCCTTATAGCAATCAGCCCCAGCATTTT
.	.	TRBV7-2	TRBJ1-6	CASRATVPSPLHF	TGTGCCAGCAGGGCTACAGTCCCATCACCCCTCCACTTT
few	.	TRBV5-5	TRBJ1-2	CASSQYPGVGYGYTF	TGTGCCAGCAGCCAGTACCCGGGAGTTGGCTATGGCTACACCTTC
.	.	TRBV6-2/TRBV6-3	TRBJ2-1	CASSPRQADNEQFF	TGTGCCAGCAGTCCCCGACAAGCCGACAATGAGCAGTTCTTC
.	.	TRBV4-1	TRBJ1-2	CASSQDIQGEYGYTF	TGCGCCAGCAGCCAAGATATACAGGGAGAATATGGCTACACCTTC
.	TRBD2	TRBV2	TRBJ2-3	CASSALTSGVGVSTDTQYF	TGTGCCAGCAGTGCTTTGACTAGCGGGGTAGGGGTGAGCACAGATACGCAGTATTTT
few	.	TRBV25-1	TRBJ1-1	CASRPTTGMNTEAFF	TGTGCCAGCAGACCAACTACAGGGATGAACACTGAAGCTTTCTTT
.	TRBD1	TRBV28	TRBJ2-1	CASSHDRAKAVEIYNEQFF	TGTGCCAGCAGTCACGACAGGGCCAAGGCTGTCGAAATCTACAATGAGCAGTTCTTC